The 18 T cell receptor beta chains listed next were all sequenced from one sample in a study of blood T cell repertoires in COVID-19 (dated by TCRdb to about 2020). The protocol used for the library was the immunoSEQ multiplex PCR assay. This is the immuneACCESS table as TCRdb keeps it, with only in-frame sequences that have V and J called. A part of the clones is gone; compared with another copy, unresolved V genes explain less than half, and the rest is unexplained. Here the sample has approximately 77,000 clones; roughly 78% occur a single time. The ten biggest clones cover roughly 4.8% of the sample. Sequencing was carried out using peripheral blood. The source of these receptors is a woman in her 70s with acute or convalescent COVID-19.

The gene calls are TRBV6-5 and TRBJ1-1; unclear D gene. The germline CDR1 and CDR2 sequences are MNHEY and SVGAGI. The CDR3 has 13 amino acids. Trimming pared 6 bases from V and 7 bases from J, leaving 15 bases between. CDR3 sequence reads: CASSQQQPIEAFF. The CDR3, as DNA: TGTGCCAGCAGCCAACAACAGCCGATTGAAGCTTTCTTT.

This clone showed up just once. The chain links TRBV11-2 to TRBJ1-1, with D unclear. Germline CDR1 is SGHAT and CDR2 is FQNNGV. The CDR3 spans 13 residues. With 5 bases removed from V and 5 bases from J, the gap between germline ends came to 12 bases. This CDR3 reads CASSLVRETEAFF. The CDR3 DNA reads as TGTGCCAGCAGCCTCGTCCGGGAGACTGAAGCTTTCTTT.

The V and J genes are TRBV5-4 and TRBJ2-7; TRBD1 aligns across 8 bases. Germline assignment: CDR1 SGHNT and CDR2 YYREEE (reference sequence). The length of the CDR3 is 15 residues. With V trimmed by 0 bases and J by 0 bases, 2 bases remained unmatched. For the CDR3, the DNA is TGTGCCAGCAGCTTGGGGACAGGGAGCTCCTACGAGCAGTACTTC. This encodes CASSLGTGSSYEQYF.

The rearrangement uses TRBV4-2 and TRBJ2-1, with 14 bases that match TRBD2. Germline V gene data show CDR1 as LGHNA and CDR2 as YNFKEQ. The length of the CDR3 is 18 residues. Trimming at V came to 2 bases and at J to 6 bases, leaving 9 bases not matched to a gene. The CDR3 sequence: CASSQFLETSGGANEQFF. The CDR3 DNA reads TGTGCCAGCAGCCAATTTTTAGAGACTAGCGGGGGGGCCAATGAGCAGTTCTTC.

This chain links TRBV20-1 with TRBJ2-1; 8 nucleotides match TRBD2. CDR1 is DFQATT and CDR2 is SNEGSKA in the germline V gene (reference sequence). The CDR3 is made up of 15 amino acids. V was clipped by 3 bases and J by 5 bases; unmatched bases: 9. The CDR3 DNA reads as TGCAGTGCTAGTAGGTCGGGGGGGATAAACAATGAGCAGTTCTTC. Its protein product is CSASRSGGINNEQFF.

Only a few counts were recorded for this clone. V usage is TRBV6-2 or TRBV6-3 and J usage is TRBJ2-5; D perhaps matches TRBD2 (6 bases). The germline gives CDR1 MNHEY, CDR2 SVGEGT. CDR3 length equals 17 residues. V dropped 2 bases and J dropped 2 bases, with 18 bases sitting between them. The CDR3: CASSYGFSGTNQETQYF. In DNA form, the CDR3 reads TGTGCCAGCAGTTACGGTTTTAGCGGCACAAATCAAGAGACCCAGTACTTC.

The chain is built from TRBV11-1 and TRBJ2-1, with D maybe TRBD2 (6 bases). Trimming pared 4 bases from V and 2 bases from J, leaving 15 bases between. CDR3 length: 16 residues. Germline CDR1 reads SGHAT; CDR2 reads FQDESV (reference sequence). CDR3 in amino acids: CASSSDLWGAYNEQFF. The CDR3 coding sequence is TGTGCCAGCAGCTCGGATCTTTGGGGGGCCTACAATGAGCAGTTCTTC.

The chain joins TRBV4-3 to TRBJ2-5; 9 bases line up with TRBD1. The CDR3 spans 15 residues. Germline values: CDR1 LGHNA, CDR2 YSLEER. V trimming: 4 bases; J trimming: 5 bases; junction bases outside the gene matches: 8. CDR3 sequence: CASSRATGGRETQYF. In nucleotides, the CDR3 is TGCGCCAGCAGCCGCGCTACAGGGGGCCGGGAGACCCAGTACTTC.

The rearrangement uses TRBV6-5 and TRBJ1-1, with 8 bases identical to TRBD1. The CDR3 spans 14 residues. Germline CDR1 is MNHEY and CDR2 is SVGAGI. Trimming at V came to 3 bases and at J to 4 bases, leaving 4 bases not matched to a gene. Here the CDR3 reads CASSYTGGSTEAFF. Written as DNA, the CDR3 is TGTGCCAGCAGTTATACAGGGGGGAGCACTGAAGCTTTCTTT.

The chain recombines TRBV24-1 with TRBJ2-5, with 11 nucleotides matching TRBD2. V lost 2 bases and J lost 2; bases outside the gene matches: 3. Germline values: CDR1 KGHDR, CDR2 SFDVKD. The CDR3 consists of 16 residues. The CDR3 here is CATSDYGLAGQETQYF. The CDR3 bases are TGTGCCACCAGTGATTACGGACTAGCGGGTCAAGAGACCCAGTACTTC.

The genes are TRBV11-2 and TRBJ2-2; 9 nucleotides match TRBD2. Germline V lookup: CDR1 SGHAT, CDR2 FQNNGV. The junction had 10 bases not matched to a gene; V was cut back by 5 bases and J by 6 bases. The CDR3 totals 16 residues. The CDR3 DNA reads TGTGCCAGCAGCCCTAGAATAGCGGGGGTTGCCGGGGAGCTGTTTTTT. Protein: CASSPRIAGVAGELFF.

This rearrangement joins TRBV6-5 to TRBJ2-3; TRBD2 matches at 10 bases. Trimming took 1 base from V and 2 from J; bases not matched to a gene: 3. The CDR3 totals 16 residues. Germline V gene sequence: CDR1 MNHEY, CDR2 SVGAGI. CDR3 DNA sequence: TGTGCCAGCAGTTACTGGCTAGCGGGGGACACAGATACGCAGTATTTT. Its translation: CASSYWLAGDTDTQYF.

This clone was seen a few times. CDR3 DNA: TGTGCCAGCAGCCTAAAACAGGGTGTCTATGGCTACACCTTC. Protein: CASSLKQGVYGYTF. The chain has TRBV11-3 and TRBJ1-2, with D maybe TRBD1 (6 bases). Germline values: CDR1 SGHNT, CDR2 YENEEA. CDR3 length equals 14 residues. Trimming pared 5 bases from V and 4 bases from J, leaving 14 bases between.

The V gene is TRBV7-2, the J gene TRBJ2-7, with D perhaps matching TRBD1 (5 bases). CDR1 and CDR2 (germline): SGHTA, FQGNSA. Trimming left V 4 bases short and J 5 bases short, with 27 bases between. There are 18 residues in the CDR3. CDR3 sequence: CASSSGPLGATRGHEQYF. CDR3 sequence (DNA): TGTGCCAGCAGCTCTGGGCCCTTAGGGGCTACCAGAGGTCACGAGCAGTACTTC.

The V gene is TRBV19, the J gene TRBJ1-2, with 9 bases fitting TRBD1. The CDR3 is 19 amino acids. With 5 bases clipped from V and 1 base from J, the junction kept 17 bases outside the gene matches. Per the germline V gene, CDR1 is LNHDA and CDR2 is SQIVND (reference sequence). CDR3: CASSGVFRDREDVNYGYTF. DNA of the CDR3: TGTGCCAGTAGTGGGGTCTTCCGGGACAGGGAGGACGTTAACTATGGCTACACCTTC.

This clone was counted a few times. This sequence joins TRBV7-8 and TRBJ1-1, with D possibly being TRBD1 (6 bases). The CDR3 runs to 14 residues. The V end was cut by 2 bases, the J end by 5 bases, with 12 bases between. Looked up from germline, CDR1 is SGHVS and CDR2 is FQNEAQ. CDR3: CASSLPDRPTEAFF. For the CDR3, the DNA is TGTGCCAGCAGCTTACCCGACAGGCCGACTGAAGCTTTCTTT.

The chain recombines TRBV19 with TRBJ2-7; a weak D match, TRBD2 (6 bases). Germline V CDR1 and CDR2: LNHDA, SQIVND (reference sequence). V was trimmed by 6 bases and J by 1 base, leaving 16 bases between them. CDR3 length: 15 residues. CDR3 nucleotides: TGTGCCAGTAGCAACCGCGGGGTGGGGTCCTACGAGCAGTACTTC. Amino acids: CASSNRGVGSYEQYF.

The rearrangement links TRBV6-5 to TRBJ1-1, with D hard to call. Trimming took off 0 bases at V and 6 bases at J, with 8 bases between the two ends. Per the germline V gene, CDR1 is MNHEY and CDR2 is SVGAGI. CDR3 length: 13 residues. CDR3 in DNA: TGTGCCAGCAGTTACTCGTTCCAGGCTGAAGCTTTCTTT. Translation gives CASSYSFQAEAFF.